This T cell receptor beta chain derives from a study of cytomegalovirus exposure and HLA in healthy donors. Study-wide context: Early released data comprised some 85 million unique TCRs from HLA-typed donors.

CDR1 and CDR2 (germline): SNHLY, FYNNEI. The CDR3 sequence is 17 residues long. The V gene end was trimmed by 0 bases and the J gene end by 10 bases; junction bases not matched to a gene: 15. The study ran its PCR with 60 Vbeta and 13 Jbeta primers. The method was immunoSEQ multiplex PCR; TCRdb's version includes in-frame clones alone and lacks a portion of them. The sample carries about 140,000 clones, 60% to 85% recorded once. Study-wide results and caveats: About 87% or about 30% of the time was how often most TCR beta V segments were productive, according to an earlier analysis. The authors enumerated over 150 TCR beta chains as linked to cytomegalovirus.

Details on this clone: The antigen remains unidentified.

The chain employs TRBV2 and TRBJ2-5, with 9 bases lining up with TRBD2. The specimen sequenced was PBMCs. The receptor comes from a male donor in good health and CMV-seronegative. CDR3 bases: TGTGCCAGCAGTGAAGCGTCCGGGACTAGCAGGAGGAGGGTCCAGTACTTC. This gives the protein CASSEASGTSRRRVQYF.